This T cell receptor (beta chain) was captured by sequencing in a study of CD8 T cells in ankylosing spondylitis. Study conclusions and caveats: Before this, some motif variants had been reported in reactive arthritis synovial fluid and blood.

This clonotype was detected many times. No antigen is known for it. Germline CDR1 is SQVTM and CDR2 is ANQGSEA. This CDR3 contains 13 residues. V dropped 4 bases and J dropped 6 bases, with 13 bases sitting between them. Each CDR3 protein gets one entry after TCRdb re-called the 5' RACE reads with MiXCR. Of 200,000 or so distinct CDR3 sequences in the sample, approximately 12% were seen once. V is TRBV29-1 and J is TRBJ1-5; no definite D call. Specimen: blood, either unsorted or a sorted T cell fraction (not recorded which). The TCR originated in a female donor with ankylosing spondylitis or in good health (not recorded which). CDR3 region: CSVALGLSQPQHF. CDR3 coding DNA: TGCAGCGTTGCCCTCGGGCTGTCTCAGCCCCAGCATTTT.